The 17 T cell receptor beta chains below come from one sample, sequenced in a study of shared clonotypes between healthy human individuals. Measured with immunoSEQ multiplex PCR; TCRdb has only the in-frame clones, and not every one. The sample has approximately 620,000 clones, about 96% seen once. Sequencing was done on a sample of naive CD4+ T cells sorted from blood. Documented subset: CD45RA+ positively selected. The receptors were gathered from a woman aged 25 to 39 in good health.

V and J are TRBV10-1 and TRBJ2-1; the match to TRBD2 covers 7 bases. The CDR3 consists of 15 residues. Trimming took 2 bases from V and 5 from J; bases not matched to a gene: 6. Looked up from germline, CDR1 is WNHNN and CDR2 is SYGVQD (reference sequence). CDR3 nucleotide sequence: TGCGCCAGCAGTGAGAAAGAGGGAGGGAACAATGAGCAGTTCTTC. Its translation: CASSEKEGGNNEQFF.

The rearrangement links TRBV18 to TRBJ1-5, with a possible D match to TRBD1 (5 bases). Germline V CDR1 and CDR2: KGHSH, LQKENI. Trimming shortened V by 2 bases and J by 7 bases, and 12 bases separated the two germline ends. The CDR3 runs to 14 residues. CDR3 DNA: TGTGCCAGCTCACCAGGTACAGGCACACAGCCCCAGCATTTT. It encodes CASSPGTGTQPQHF.

J is TRBJ2-1 and V is TRBV5-1; perhaps D is TRBD1 or TRBD2 (6 bases each). Deletions cut 4 bases from V and 8 bases from J, with 19 bases between. Germline CDR1 is SGHRS and CDR2 is YFSETQ. CDR3 length equals 15 residues. CDR3 loop: CASSLAGDPGDEQFF. For the CDR3, the DNA is TGCGCCAGCAGCCTCGCAGGGGACCCGGGGGATGAGCAGTTCTTC.

The chain recombines TRBV28 with TRBJ2-3; D possibly uses TRBD1 or TRBD2 (6 bases each). Germline CDR1 is MDHEN and CDR2 is SYDVKM. The CDR3 length is 15 residues. V lost 5 bases to trimming and J lost 0 bases, with 12 bases between them. CDR3 nucleotide sequence: TGTGCCAGCAGTCCCCCGGGGGCCAGCACAGATACGCAGTATTTT. Translating it yields CASSPPGASTDTQYF.

V is TRBV10-3 and J is TRBJ2-3, with 10 bases identical to TRBD2. This CDR3 comprises 13 residues. V lost 10 bases, J lost 1 base, and 2 bases stayed unmatched. Germline V gene lookup returns CDR1 ENHRY and CDR2 SYGVKD. In nucleotides, the CDR3 is TGTGCCACCGGACTAGCGGGCACAGATACGCAGTATTTT. Protein product: CATGLAGTDTQYF.

The J gene is TRBJ2-1, the V gene TRBV6-1; D uncertain. Germline V gene lookup returns CDR1 MNHNS and CDR2 SASEGT. CDR3 size: 11 residues. V lost 4 bases and J 15 bases, leaving 13 bases between the germline ends. CDR3 nucleotides: TGTGCCAGCAGTGCAGCCGTGGCGGTGTTCTTC. Its translation is CASSAAVAVFF.

The rearrangement uses TRBV2 and TRBJ2-7; no clear D. The CDR3 is 15 amino acids. Deletions cut 8 bases from V and 7 bases from J, with 24 bases between. Germline V gene sequence: CDR1 SNHLY, CDR2 FYNNEI. The CDR3 loop reads CASRPEFVLSPEQYF. CDR3 DNA: TGTGCCAGCCGACCGGAGTTCGTCCTCTCTCCGGAGCAGTACTTC.

The chain recombines TRBV28 with TRBJ1-2; possibly TRBD1 for D (5 bases). Trimming removed 3 bases from V and 4 bases from J, with 15 bases in between. This CDR3 is built from 15 residues. CDR1 and CDR2 (germline): MDHEN, SYDVKM. The CDR3 loop reads CASSLAQGEIYGYTF. In nucleotides, the CDR3 is TGTGCCAGCAGTTTGGCCCAGGGTGAGATCTATGGCTACACCTTC.

J is TRBJ1-4 and V is TRBV19; possible D gene TRBD1, 5 bases. Germline V CDR1 and CDR2: LNHDA, SQIVND (reference sequence). Trimming removed 5 bases at V and 5 bases at J, with 15 bases between. The CDR3 is 15 residues long. CDR3 coding DNA: TGTGCCAGTAGTGGGGGACTTTTTGGGAATGAAAAACTGTTTTTT. It translates to CASSGGLFGNEKLFF. Variable domain in full (rest from reference TRBV19 and TRBJ1-4): DGGITQSPKYLFRKEGQNVTLSCEQNLNHDAMYWYRQDPGQGLRLIYYSQIVNDFQKGDIAEGYSVSREKKESFPLTVTSAQKNPTAFYLCASSGGLFGNEKLFFGSGTQLSVL.

This clone came up once. The chain combines TRBV10-3 with TRBJ2-1, with a weak D call TRBD1 (5 bases). CDR1 ENHRY and CDR2 SYGVKD come from the germline V gene. Trimming removed 8 bases from V and 5 bases from J, with 16 bases in between. CDR3 length: 14 residues. CDR3 residues: CAIRPGLPDNEQFF. CDR3 sequence (DNA): TGTGCCATCCGTCCAGGGCTTCCAGACAATGAGCAGTTCTTC.

J is TRBJ2-3 and V is TRBV19; D is unresolved. Trimming left V 3 bases short and J 4 bases short, with 14 bases between. Germline V gene lookup returns CDR1 LNHDA and CDR2 SQIVND (reference sequence). The CDR3 extends over 15 amino acids. The CDR3 DNA follows: TGTGCCAGTAGTATGGGCAGGAGCGTACCAGATACGCAGTATTTT. Translated, it gives CASSMGRSVPDTQYF.

This clone was counted once. This CDR3 reads CASSDSITGRTYNEQFF. The CDR3 region has the DNA TGTGCCAGCAGTGACTCGATTACTGGAAGAACGTACAATGAGCAGTTCTTC. The V call is TRBV6-4, the J call TRBJ2-1; D remains unclear. Deletions cut 0 bases from V and 4 bases from J, with 16 bases between. Germline CDR1 reads MRHNA; CDR2 reads SNTAGT. This CDR3 region has 17 residues.

This chain joins TRBV6-6 and TRBJ1-4; the D is unclear. The CDR3 loop spans 14 amino acids. From germline, CDR1 is MNHNY and CDR2 SVGAGI (reference sequence). V was trimmed by 0 bases and J by 9 bases, leaving 11 bases between them. CDR3 sequence reads: CASSYSTDTKKLFF. Here the CDR3 DNA reads TGTGCCAGCAGTTACTCCACCGACACCAAAAAACTGTTTTTT.

The table lists this clone with a count of one. V usage is TRBV6-5 and J usage is TRBJ2-7; 8 positions match TRBD1. In germline, CDR1 is MNHEY, CDR2 SVGAGI. There are 12 residues in the CDR3. V shed 4 bases and J 7 bases; nucleotides not matched to a gene: 3. The CDR3 spells CASSSTGDEQYF. CDR3 DNA: TGTGCCAGCAGTTCGACAGGGGATGAGCAGTACTTC.

V usage is TRBV14 and J usage is TRBJ2-7; the D gene is possibly TRBD1 (6 bases). CDR1 and CDR2 (germline): SGHDN, FVKESK. The CDR3 spans 16 residues. Deletions cut 4 bases from V and 4 bases from J, with 20 bases between. CDR3 sequence: CASSLLWGRGPYEQYF. The CDR3 region has the DNA TGTGCCAGCAGCCTCCTCTGGGGCAGGGGACCTTACGAGCAGTACTTC.

The chain combines TRBV6-5 with TRBJ2-7; D is possibly TRBD2 (5 bases). The V end lost 6 bases, the J end lost 5 bases, and 17 bases lay between the germline ends. The CDR3 extends over 14 amino acids. Looked up from germline, CDR1 is MNHEY and CDR2 is SVGAGI. The CDR3 here is CASSHTPRENEQYF. The CDR3 DNA is TGTGCCAGCAGCCACACCCCACGGGAAAACGAGCAGTACTTC.

The chain employs TRBV7-2 and TRBJ1-3, with unresolved D. Trimming left V 6 bases short and J 0 bases short, with 12 bases between. The CDR3 spans 15 residues. The germline gives CDR1 SGHTA, CDR2 FQGNSA. The DNA for the CDR3 is TGTGCCAGCAGTTTCCCGGGAGACTCTGGAAACACCATATATTTT. The encoded protein is CASSFPGDSGNTIYF.